Given below is one T cell receptor beta chain in context. The antigen is not known. The CDR3 ends on some other residue instead of the conserved phenylalanine or tryptophan, so this is likely a read error. CDR1 PRHDT and CDR2 FYEKMQ come from the germline V gene (reference sequence). Trimming stripped 0 bases from V and 5 bases from J, with 4 bases between. The CDR3 extends over 12 amino acids. Time point reported: newly diagnosed GD, antithyroid drugs for less than 3 months. The authors made the TCR library using RNA they extracted from PBMCs. This entry belongs to a study of regulatory T cells in long-lasting Graves disease. Across the study: Newly diagnosed Graves' patients had under 3 months of antithyroid drugs. The study's findings and limits: It was peripheral blood alone, not thyroid tissue, that was studied.

iRepertoire HTBI primers and Arm-PCR of CDR3 regions built TCR beta libraries. TCRdb ran MiXCR on the multiplex PCR reads and lists one entry per CDR3 protein. There are almost 450,000 distinct CDR3 sequences in the sample; roughly 15% occur only once, and approximately 11% lies in the top ten. The data also belong to a second study, concerning T cells in Graves' hyperthyroidism and ophthalmopathy. As that report states: Most expanded thyroid clonotypes above 0.001 recurred in blood. The model made its ophthalmopathy prediction, and onset followed a median about 6 months later.

The sequencing here drew on peripheral blood mononuclear cells (PBMCs), taken at new diagnosis, from a patient treated with antithyroid drugs. V gene TRBV13 combines with J gene TRBJ1-2; D ambiguous. The sequence was collected from a woman younger than 45 with Graves disease. The CDR3 spells CASSLGSYGYTI. DNA of the CDR3: TGTGCCAGCAGCTTAGGTAGTTATGGCTACACCATC.